This passage covers 19 T cell receptor beta chains from one sample sequenced in a study of type 1 and type 2 diabetes patients. Genomic DNA was the PCR template. A primer set of 30 forward and 13 reverse primers amplified the CDR3. TCRdb re-derived calls from the multiplex PCR reads in MiXCR, one entry per CDR3 protein. The table lists 280,000 or so distinct CDR3 sequences, 45% to 60% of them singletons. Sequencing was done on a sample of peripheral blood mononuclear cells (PBMCs). These receptors came from a man between 18 and 29 years old with type 2 diabetes.

The V gene is TRBV25-1, the J gene TRBJ2-2; D unresolved. Germline V gene sequence: CDR1 MGHDK, CDR2 SYGVNS. CDR3 length: 14 amino acids. Trimming removed 4 bases at V and 5 bases at J, with 11 bases between. The CDR3 nucleotides are TGTGCCAGCAGTGGTTACGTTAGTACCGGGGAGCTGTTTTTT. It yields the protein CASSGYVSTGELFF.

This clonotype was seen a handful of times. This chain connects TRBV19 to TRBJ1-1, with 8 bases aligning to TRBD1. In germline, CDR1 is LNHDA, CDR2 SQIVND (reference sequence). V trimming: 4 bases; J trimming: 0 bases; junction bases outside the gene matches: 7. The CDR3 consists of 16 residues. Here the CDR3 reads CASSTFGQGLNTEAFF. CDR3 sequence (DNA): TGTGCCAGTAGTACATTTGGACAGGGACTGAACACTGAAGCTTTCTTT. The variable domain in full, completed from reference TRBV19 and TRBJ1-1, reads DGGITQSPKYLFRKEGQNVTLSCEQNLNHDAMYWYRQDPGQGLRLIYYSQIVNDFQKGDIAEGYSVSREKKESFPLTVTSAQKNPTAFYLCASSTFGQGLNTEAFFGQGTRLTVV.

The chain employs TRBV19 and TRBJ1-6; no clear D. The CDR3 is made up of 14 amino acids. Trimming pared 5 bases from V and 7 bases from J, leaving 12 bases between. Germline values: CDR1 LNHDA, CDR2 SQIVND (reference sequence). The CDR3 loop reads CASSRERVNSPLHF. The CDR3 DNA reads as TGTGCCAGTAGTCGGGAGAGAGTAAATTCACCCCTCCACTTT.

For this clonotype: Mismatch with germline at one junction end may stem from a read error. The rearrangement joins TRBV2 to TRBJ1-5; the D gene is possibly TRBD1 (6 bases). Germline CDR1 and CDR2: SNHLY and FYNNEI. The CDR3 extends over 15 amino acids. The CDR3 region has the DNA TGTGCCAGCACGGCGGACAGAGCTCTCAATCAGCCTCAGCATTTT. Its translation is CASTADRALNQPQHF.

A few counts support this clonotype. Here the CDR3 DNA reads TGTGCCAGCAGTGAACTCCGGACAGGGGCCTACGAGCAGTACTTC. This encodes CASSELRTGAYEQYF. The chain employs TRBV6-1 and TRBJ2-7; TRBD1 matches 9 bases. Germline loops: CDR1 MNHNS, CDR2 SASEGT. Trimming cost V 2 bases and J 2 bases; bases outside gene matches: 4. The CDR3 contains 15 residues.

This clonotype was counted only a few times. The V and J genes are TRBV6-6 and TRBJ1-2, with D hard to call. The V gene's germline CDR1 is MNHNY and CDR2 SVGAGI (reference sequence). This CDR3 comprises 14 residues. V lost 10 bases to trimming and J lost 2 bases, with 17 bases between them. The CDR3 loop is CATLPSVLNYGYTF. In DNA, the CDR3 is TGTGCCACCTTACCGAGCGTCCTGAACTATGGCTACACCTTC.

V is TRBV15 and J is TRBJ2-5, with D hard to call. V was shortened by 0 bases and J by 6 bases, with 5 bases between the two germline ends. The CDR3 covers 12 residues. Germline CDR1 LNHNV, CDR2 YYDKDF (reference sequence). CDR3 coding DNA: TGTGCCACCAGCAGAGAGACGCAGACCCAGTACTTC. This encodes CATSRETQTQYF.

V is TRBV5-6 and J is TRBJ1-5; D unresolved. The germline gives CDR1 SGHDT, CDR2 YYEEEE. This CDR3 comprises 14 residues. Trimming took off 2 bases at V and 2 bases at J, with 8 bases between the two ends. CDR3 coding DNA: TGTGCCAGCAGCTTTGGGCAGGGCAATCAGCCCCAGCATTTT. Translation: CASSFGQGNQPQHF.

This clonotype was detected many times. This chain connects TRBV2 to TRBJ2-5; D unclear. Germline V gene sequence: CDR1 SNHLY, CDR2 FYNNEI. The CDR3 runs to 11 residues. V was shortened by 5 bases and J by 8 bases, with 9 bases between the two germline ends. The CDR3 spells CASSYSDTQYF. The CDR3 region has the DNA TGTGCCAGCAGTTATTCTGATACCCAGTACTTC.

The gene calls are TRBV20-1 and TRBJ1-1; 9 bases align to TRBD1. Germline trimming cut 5 bases from V and 3 bases from J; bases unmatched to any gene: 4. Germline V gene lookup returns CDR1 DFQATT and CDR2 SNEGSKA (reference sequence). The CDR3 extends over 13 amino acids. The CDR3 is CSAPRDRDTEAFF. The CDR3 nucleotides read TGCAGTGCTCCCCGGGACAGGGACACTGAAGCTTTCTTT.

The V call is TRBV3-1, the J call TRBJ2-7, with a weak D call TRBD2 (6 bases). This CDR3 spans 16 amino acids. Germline V lookup: CDR1 LGHDT, CDR2 YNNKEL (reference sequence). The V end lost 4 bases, the J end lost 6 bases, and 22 bases lay between the germline ends. The CDR3 sequence is CASSRAAGQGVGEQYF. The DNA of the CDR3 is TGTGCCAGCAGCCGAGCAGCGGGCCAAGGCGTGGGCGAGCAGTACTTC.

This clonotype was seen only once. Compared with germline, one end of the junction differs, possibly owing to a read error. The chain links TRBV29-1 to TRBJ1-1; weak D call: TRBD1 (5 bases). CDR1 is SQVTM and CDR2 is ANQGSEA in the germline V gene. CDR3 length: 11 amino acids. CDR3 region: CSVVPPGTLDF. CDR3 nucleotide sequence: TGCAGCGTTGTTCCTCCAGGGACCCTGGACTTT. The whole variable domain, filled in from reference TRBV29-1 and TRBJ1-1, reads SAVISQKPSRDICQRGTSLTIQCQVDSQVTMMFWYRQQPGQSLTLIATANQGSEATYESGFVIDKFPISRPNLTFSTLTVSNMSPEDSSIYLCSVVPPGTLDFGQGTRLTVV.

This clonotype was counted once. This sequence joins TRBV5-1 and TRBJ2-3, with D tentatively TRBD2 (6 bases). This CDR3 comprises 15 residues. Germline CDR1 SGHRS, CDR2 YFSETQ. Trimming took 0 bases from V and 6 from J, leaving 14 bases between them. CDR3 in DNA: TGCGCCAGCAGCTTGGAGTCGGGGGTTAGTGATACGCAGTATTTT. This encodes CASSLESGVSDTQYF.

J is TRBJ2-6 and V is TRBV5-5; D is undetermined. The CDR3 is 15 residues long. The germline V gene encodes CDR1 SGHKS and CDR2 YYEKEE (reference sequence). Trimming pared 4 bases from V and 4 bases from J, leaving 12 bases between. This chain's CDR3 is CASSPQGSGANVLTF. CDR3 nucleotide sequence: TGTGCCAGCAGCCCGCAAGGGTCCGGGGCCAACGTCCTGACTTTC. Using reference TRBV5-5 and TRBJ2-6 for the parts outside the CDR3, the full variable domain is DAGVTQSPTHLIKTRGQQVTLRCSPISGHKSVSWYQQVLGQGPQFIFQYYEKEERGRGNFPDRFSARQFPNYSSELNVNALLLGDSALYLCASSPQGSGANVLTFGAGSRLTVL.

This chain links TRBV30 with TRBJ1-5, with D possibly being TRBD1 (6 bases). The V end lost 3 bases, the J end lost 6 bases, and 12 bases lay between the germline ends. The CDR3 runs to 13 residues. The germline CDR1 and CDR2 sequences are GTSNPN and SVGIG (reference sequence). Written as DNA, the CDR3 is TGTGCCTGGAGGGGAGGGGGAGGTCAGCCCCAGCATTTT. Its protein is CAWRGGGGQPQHF.

The J gene is TRBJ2-1, the V gene TRBV7-2; D unresolved. This CDR3 region has 11 residues. CDR1 SGHTA and CDR2 FQGNSA come from the germline V gene. The V and J ends lost 2 bases and 8 bases respectively, with 4 bases between them. DNA of the CDR3: TGTGCCAGCAGCTTATTGTATGAGCAGTTCTTC. The encoded protein is CASSLLYEQFF. The whole variable domain, filled in from reference TRBV7-2 and TRBJ2-1, reads GAGVSQSPSNKVTEKGKDVELRCDPISGHTALYWYRQSLGQGLEFLIYFQGNSAPDKSGLPSDRFSAERTGGSVSTLTIQRTQQEDSAVYLCASSLLYEQFFGPGTRLTVL.

In its sample, this clonotype was seen once. The chain has TRBV27 and TRBJ1-5; TRBD1 is a possible D gene (5 bases). CDR1 and CDR2 (germline): MNHEY, SMNVEV (reference sequence). The CDR3 spans 15 residues. With 4 bases removed from V and 1 base from J, the gap between germline ends came to 11 bases. CDR3 nucleotide sequence: TGTGCCAGCAGTTACCCGGGACGGAGCAATCAGCCCCAGCATTTT. Translated: CASSYPGRSNQPQHF.

This clonotype was found a few times. V and J are TRBV7-6 and TRBJ1-4, with D unclear. Germline CDR1 and CDR2: SGHVS and FNYEAQ. This CDR3 spans 13 amino acids. V lost 8 bases and J 5 bases, leaving 12 bases between the germline ends. This CDR3 reads CASQGSSNEKLFF. In DNA, the CDR3 is TGTGCCAGCCAAGGGTCCTCCAATGAAAAACTGTTTTTT.

This clonotype showed up many times. The chain uses TRBV7-3 and TRBJ2-5, with unresolved D. CDR3 length equals 13 residues. Germline values: CDR1 SGHTA, CDR2 FQGTGA. Trimming stripped 10 bases from V and 4 bases from J, with 16 bases between. This CDR3 reads CATSTGVGETQYF. The CDR3 bases are TGTGCCACCTCGACTGGTGTCGGAGAGACCCAGTACTTC.